A selection of T cell receptor beta chains follows, all from one sample in a study of blood T cell repertoires in COVID-19. The method was immunoSEQ multiplex PCR; TCRdb's version includes in-frame clones alone and lacks a portion of them. Among about 93,000 clones listed, roughly 90% were seen once. Sequenced: peripheral blood. These receptors came from a human donor with active COVID-19. The donor label of this sample is uncertain. Both conserved end residues are part of each CDR3. The D gene is left open where the match is weak. Only some rows state a clone size, as once, few, many or a class for expanded clones.

V	J	size	D	CDR3	DNA
TRBV15	TRBJ2-1	NA	TRBD2	CATSRRTSGGQYNEQFF	TGTGCCACCAGCCGCCGGACTAGCGGGGGCCAATACAATGAGCAGTTCTTC
TRBV19	TRBJ1-2	NA	TRBD1	CASRRTGDYGYTF	TGTGCCAGTAGAAGGACAGGGGACTATGGCTACACCTTC
TRBV6-5	TRBJ1-6	NA	TRBD1	CASSYSRRGQAPLHF	TGTGCCAGCAGTTACTCGAGAAGGGGGCAGGCACCCCTCCACTTT
TRBV5-6	TRBJ2-6	NA	NA	CASSLQGHSGANVLTF	TGTGCCAGCAGCCTACAGGGCCACTCTGGGGCCAACGTCCTGACTTTC
TRBV20-1	TRBJ1-6	NA	NA	CSASGGGLDSPLHF	TGCAGTGCTAGTGGAGGCGGTCTAGATTCACCCCTCCACTTT
TRBV7-2	TRBJ1-3	NA	TRBD1	CASSLKTGNIFFSGNTIYF	TGTGCCAGCAGCTTGAAGACAGGGAACATTTTTTTCTCTGGAAACACCATATATTTT
TRBV12-3/TRBV12-4	TRBJ2-7	NA	NA	CASSLSGDYEQYF	TGTGCCAGCAGTTTATCCGGGGACTACGAGCAGTACTTC
TRBV19	TRBJ1-2	NA	NA	CASSVLGVYGYTF	TGTGCCAGTAGTGTACTCGGGGTCTATGGCTACACCTTC
TRBV7-9	TRBJ1-2	NA	NA	CASSSDASFGGYTF	TGTGCCAGCAGCTCAGATGCCTCGTTCGGGGGCTACACCTTC
TRBV5-1	TRBJ2-7	NA	NA	CASSLEHTYEQYF	TGCGCCAGCAGCTTGGAACATACCTACGAGCAGTACTTC
TRBV5-6	TRBJ2-7	NA	TRBD2	CASSLWGGEYEQYF	TGTGCCAGCAGCTTGTGGGGAGGGGAATACGAGCAGTACTTC
TRBV4-1	TRBJ1-2	once	TRBD1	CASSQGQLDGGYTF	TGCGCCAGCAGCCAGGGACAGCTTGATGGTGGCTACACCTTC
TRBV9	TRBJ2-3	NA	NA	CASSVQGSTDTQYF	TGTGCCAGCAGCGTCCAGGGTAGCACAGATACGCAGTATTTT
TRBV28	TRBJ1-5	few	TRBD1	CASRGDSQLYSNQPQHF	TGTGCCAGCAGGGGGGACAGTCAGTTATATAGCAATCAGCCCCAGCATTTT
TRBV7-3	TRBJ2-1	NA	TRBD2	CASSFGVAGYNEQFF	TGTGCCAGCAGCTTCGGGGTAGCGGGGTACAATGAGCAGTTCTTC
TRBV6-6	TRBJ2-5	NA	NA	CASSIPRQGGETQYF	TGTGCCAGCAGTATCCCGCGGCAGGGAGGAGAGACCCAGTACTTC
TRBV5-1	TRBJ2-7	NA	TRBD1	CASSLGQGTGEQYF	TGCGCCAGCAGCTTGGGACAGGGTACGGGTGAGCAGTACTTC
TRBV9	TRBJ1-5	NA	TRBD1	CASSVGGQGSQPQHF	TGTGCCAGCAGCGTAGGGGGACAGGGGAGTCAGCCCCAGCATTTT
TRBV7-8	TRBJ2-7	NA	NA	CASSLLDSYYEQYF	TGTGCCAGCAGCTTATTGGACAGTTACTACGAGCAGTACTTC
TRBV6-6	TRBJ2-1	NA	NA	CASSYSQGSNEQFF	TGTGCCAGCAGTTACTCGCAGGGGTCCAATGAGCAGTTCTTC
TRBV30	TRBJ1-1	NA	NA	CAWSVIVNTEAFF	TGTGCCTGGAGTGTAATAGTGAACACTGAAGCTTTCTTT
TRBV29-1	TRBJ2-3	NA	NA	CSVGRGRGTDTQYF	TGCAGCGTTGGGAGGGGGCGCGGCACAGATACGCAGTATTTT
TRBV12-3/TRBV12-4	TRBJ1-1	NA	NA	CASSSGRYTEAFF	TGTGCCAGCAGTTCAGGGAGGTACACTGAAGCTTTCTTT
TRBV6-4	TRBJ2-3	NA	TRBD2	CASSDSRSGGPGTDTQYF	TGTGCCAGCAGTGACTCGAGGTCGGGGGGGCCAGGCACAGATACGCAGTATTTT
TRBV11-2	TRBJ2-7	NA	NA	CASSRLGSSYEQYF	TGTGCCAGCAGCCGCCTCGGTAGCTCCTACGAGCAGTACTTC
TRBV4-3	TRBJ1-3	NA	NA	CASSQDRMGRAAGNTIYF	TGCGCCAGCAGCCAAGATCGAATGGGGAGGGCCGCCGGAAACACCATATATTTT
TRBV6-5	TRBJ1-6	NA	TRBD1	CASSRGGDYSPLHF	TGTGCCAGCAGTCGAGGGGGCGATTATTCACCCCTCCACTTT
TRBV6-5	TRBJ1-2	NA	TRBD1	CASSYESGGGYTF	TGTGCCAGCAGTTACGAGTCAGGGGGTGGCTACACCTTC
TRBV7-9	TRBJ2-3	NA	NA	CASSLGGAGDTQYF	TGTGCCAGCAGCTTAGGTGGGGCTGGAGATACGCAGTATTTT
TRBV23-1	TRBJ2-7	NA	NA	CASSHNYKKREEHYEQYF	TGCGCCAGCAGTCACAATTACAAAAAACGGGAAGAACACTACGAGCAGTACTTC
TRBV15	TRBJ1-2	NA	NA	CATSRDGRSRYGYTF	TGTGCCACCAGCAGAGATGGCCGATCTCGTTATGGCTACACCTTC
TRBV5-1	TRBJ2-1	few	TRBD2	CASSLRIGGGTKKDNEQFF	TGCGCCAGCAGCTTGAGGATCGGCGGGGGAACAAAAAAGGACAATGAGCAGTTCTTC
TRBV9	TRBJ2-3	few	NA	CASTASRITDTQYF	TGTGCCAGCACGGCTAGCAGAATCACAGATACGCAGTATTTT
TRBV5-1	TRBJ2-7	NA	TRBD2	CASSRTSGGGYEQYF	TGCGCCAGCAGCCGGACTAGCGGGGGAGGCTACGAGCAGTACTTC
TRBV20-1	TRBJ2-1	NA	TRBD2	CSASMGSGGTNEQFF	TGCAGTGCTAGTATGGGATCGGGGGGGACCAATGAGCAGTTCTTC
TRBV29-1	TRBJ1-1	NA	TRBD1	CSARQGANTEAFF	TGCAGCGCGAGACAGGGGGCAAACACTGAAGCTTTCTTT
TRBV2	TRBJ1-6	NA	TRBD1	CASRRTGPSSYNSPLHF	TGTGCCAGCAGGCGGACAGGGCCTAGCTCCTATAATTCACCCCTCCACTTT
TRBV4-1	TRBJ1-1	NA	TRBD1	CASSQAGQTTEAFF	TGCGCCAGCAGCCAGGCGGGACAGACGACTGAAGCTTTCTTT
TRBV7-2	TRBJ2-7	NA	TRBD1	CASSVLTGGYEQYF	TGTGCCAGCAGCGTATTGACAGGGGGCTACGAGCAGTACTTC
TRBV2	TRBJ2-3	NA	TRBD1	CASRDGQGFERSTDTQYF	TGTGCCAGCAGGGACGGACAGGGCTTTGAACGGAGCACAGATACGCAGTATTTT
TRBV4-3	TRBJ2-3	NA	NA	CASSQDGTRAITDTQYF	TGCGCCAGCAGCCAAGATGGTACCAGGGCGATCACAGATACGCAGTATTTT
TRBV28	TRBJ2-3	NA	NA	CASNVLGDTQYF	TGTGCCAGCAACGTACTAGGGGATACGCAGTATTTT
TRBV6-6	TRBJ2-2	NA	NA	CASSYPTGSTGELFF	TGTGCCAGCAGTTACCCCACAGGGAGCACCGGGGAGCTGTTTTTT
TRBV6-6	TRBJ1-6	few	NA	CASMRTINSPLHF	TGTGCCAGCATGCGGACAATAAATTCACCCCTCCACTTT
TRBV6-2/TRBV6-3	TRBJ2-3	NA	TRBD2	CASSDTLAGGPDTQYF	TGTGCCAGCAGTGACACTCTAGCGGGGGGTCCAGATACGCAGTATTTT
TRBV11-2	TRBJ2-7	NA	TRBD1	CASSLVSTGDYEQYF	TGTGCCAGCAGCTTAGTATCGACAGGGGACTACGAGCAGTACTTC
TRBV3-1/TRBV3-2	TRBJ2-1	NA	NA	CASSQLRTGTAYNEQFF	TGTGCCAGCAGCCAATTGCGAACCGGGACTGCCTACAATGAGCAGTTCTTC
TRBV2	TRBJ2-4	NA	NA	CASSELGQTKNIQYF	TGTGCCAGCAGTGAATTGGGGCAGACCAAAAACATTCAGTACTTC
TRBV19	TRBJ2-5	NA	TRBD2	CATKTSGVQETQYF	TGTGCCACTAAGACTAGCGGGGTGCAAGAGACCCAGTACTTC
TRBV5-4	TRBJ2-7	once	NA	CASSPIDSYEQYF	TGTGCCAGCAGCCCAATCGACAGCTACGAGCAGTACTTC
TRBV19	TRBJ2-7	few	TRBD2	CASGTLAGSYEQYF	TGTGCCAGTGGGACCCTAGCGGGGTCTTACGAGCAGTACTTC
TRBV7-2	TRBJ1-1	once	TRBD1	CASSPGTGGTEAFF	TGTGCCAGCAGCCCCGGGACAGGAGGTACTGAAGCTTTCTTT
TRBV24-1	TRBJ2-5	NA	TRBD1	CATSDRTGEETQYF	TGTGCCACCAGTGATAGGACAGGGGAAGAGACCCAGTACTTC
TRBV2	TRBJ1-5	NA	NA	CAAGREVGNQPQHF	TGTGCTGCCGGAAGGGAGGTCGGAAATCAGCCCCAGCATTTT
TRBV5-8	TRBJ2-5	NA	NA	CASSLAGRETQYF	TGTGCCAGCAGCTTGGCCGGTAGAGAGACCCAGTACTTC
TRBV30	TRBJ2-2	many	TRBD2	CAWSQLAGGFVKGELFF	TGTGCCTGGAGTCAATTAGCGGGGGGGTTTGTTAAAGGGGAGCTGTTTTTT
TRBV7-2	TRBJ2-2	NA	NA	CASSSQGLNTGELFF	TGTGCCAGCAGCTCCCAGGGACTTAACACCGGGGAGCTGTTTTTT
TRBV5-1	TRBJ2-2	NA	NA	CASSPDGGGELFF	TGCGCCAGCAGCCCGGACGGAGGCGGGGAGCTGTTTTTT
TRBV28	TRBJ2-5	NA	TRBD1	CASSSTGTGKETQYF	TGTGCCAGCAGCTCAACCGGGACAGGCAAAGAGACCCAGTACTTC